The T cell receptor (beta chain) under discussion was sequenced for a study of shared clonotypes between healthy human individuals. The wider study: Donors, aged 18 to 49, were a couple of women and a few men. Study observations and caveats: The sharing of 5% to 6.5% of naive CD4 clonotypes was seen across several donors. Incompleteness in sorted-subset sequencing, despite large depth, was shown by rarefaction.

The data were produced by immunoSEQ multiplex PCR, yet TCRdb's version contains in-frame clones alone and is incomplete. The sample has millions of clones, around 93% seen once. As defined, naive CD8 cells were CD45RO-negative and positively selected for CCR7, with terminally differentiated effector memory CD45RA+ cells excluded. Nashville, Tennessee was home to all donors, each a Caucasian adult. The V gene's germline CDR1 is MNHNY and CDR2 SVGAGI (reference sequence). With 0 bases removed from V and 5 bases from J, the gap between germline ends came to 4 bases. The CDR3 contains 12 residues. For this clone: The antigen remains unidentified. Other DNA sequences of this sample code for an identical CDR3.

The sequenced sample consisted of naive CD8+ T cells from PBMCs. The TCR sequence derives from a young man in good health. Some clones in this sample may be carry-over from other donors' samples. The genes are TRBV6-6 and TRBJ2-5; D gene ambiguous. The CDR3 loop is CASSYSGETQYF. The CDR3 nucleotides read TGTGCCAGCAGTTACTCGGGGGAGACCCAGTACTTC.